This T cell receptor beta chain was profiled in a study of T cells after yellow fever vaccination. Findings and limits, study-wide: A limited proportion of clonotypes was detected within both the CD4 and CD8 compartments. Clones from primary vaccination mostly reappeared after the booster (around 96% CD4, just over 85% CD8).

The TCR cDNA carried a universal primer site and UMIs from 5'RACE template switching. TCRdb called the 5' RACE reads again in MiXCR, with one record for every CDR3 protein. Among around 400,000 distinct CDR3 sequences listed, roughly 11% were seen once. Germline values: CDR1 SSHAT, CDR2 FNYEAQ (reference sequence). The CDR3 length is 14 residues. The V end was cut by 5 bases, the J end by 6 bases, with 17 bases between. To note about this clonotype: The antigen is not known.

The chain combines TRBV7-7 with TRBJ2-7; the D call may be TRBD1 or TRBD2 (5 bases each). This material consisted of PBMCs, taken on the day of the first yellow fever vaccination. This receptor was taken from a man aged 18-30 years who received the YFV17D yellow fever vaccine. The CDR3 DNA reads as TGTGCCAGCAGCCCCCGGGGCCAGCATGGCGAGCAGTACTTC. It yields the protein CASSPRGQHGEQYF.